This TCR beta chain was profiled in a study of beta chain features in type 1 diabetes. Across the whole study: Sorted cell examination encompassed about 110 million cells across all samples.

Regarding this clone: Its antigen is as yet unknown.

Sorting that relied on CD45RO/CCR7/CD25/CD127/CD95/CD27 yielded CD4+ naive, central memory, regulatory and stem cell-like memory cells. Sort purity for all populations was recorded as exceeding 98%. Sequenced material consisted of expressed TCRB transcripts (all of the isolated RNA was reverse transcribed). Assay: immunoSEQ multiplex PCR; the TCRdb copy retains only in-frame clones and omits some. The repertoire holds 85,000 to 110,000 clones, 25% to 35% seen once, with 0.5% to 0.55% in the top ten. Broader study findings: Among patients with Type 1 diabetes, TCRB CDR3s were moderately but significantly shorter in every one of the four CD4+ subsets.

The clonotype was recovered from a woman in her late teens or twenties with type 1 diabetes. Sequencing was done on a sample of central memory CD4+ T cells from blood.

The CDR3 bases are TGTGCCAGCAGCCTAGCGGGAGGGGAGACCCAGTACTTC. It is translated as CASSLAGGETQYF. The rearrangement uses TRBV25-1 and TRBJ2-5, with 12 bases matching TRBD2. CDR3 length: 13 amino acids. CDR1 is MGHDK and CDR2 is SYGVNS in the germline V gene. V was pared by 6 bases and J by 5 bases, with 1 base of the junction left unmatched.